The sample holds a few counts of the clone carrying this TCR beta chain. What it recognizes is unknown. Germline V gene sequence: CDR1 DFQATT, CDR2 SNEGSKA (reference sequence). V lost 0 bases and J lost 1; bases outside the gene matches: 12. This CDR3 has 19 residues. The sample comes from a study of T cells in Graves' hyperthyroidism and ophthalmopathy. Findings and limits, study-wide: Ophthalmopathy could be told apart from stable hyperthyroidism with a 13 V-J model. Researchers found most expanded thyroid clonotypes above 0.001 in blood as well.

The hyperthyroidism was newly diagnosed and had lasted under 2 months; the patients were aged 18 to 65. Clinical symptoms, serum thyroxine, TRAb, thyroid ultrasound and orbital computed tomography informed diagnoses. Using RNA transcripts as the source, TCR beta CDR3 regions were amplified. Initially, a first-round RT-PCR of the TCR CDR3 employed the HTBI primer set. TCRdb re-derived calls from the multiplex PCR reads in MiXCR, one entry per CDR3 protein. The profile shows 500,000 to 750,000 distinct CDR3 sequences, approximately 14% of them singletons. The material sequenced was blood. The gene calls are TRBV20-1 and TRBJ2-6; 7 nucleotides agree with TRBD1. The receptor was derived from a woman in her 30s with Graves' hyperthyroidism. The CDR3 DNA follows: TGCAGTGCTAGAGATGTTAGACAGGGATTTATTTCTGGGGCCAACGTCCTGACTTTC. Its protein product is CSARDVRQGFISGANVLTF.